This entry lists 7 T cell receptor beta chains sequenced from one sample in a study of blood T cell repertoires in COVID-19. Sequencing used immunoSEQ multiplex PCR; TCRdb keeps in-frame clones, though not all of them. Seen here are approximately 86,000 clones, just under 85% observed once, and the top ten hold under 3.5%. Specimen: peripheral blood. These receptors came from a man aged 50 or older with acute or convalescent COVID-19.

J is TRBJ1-2 and V is TRBV27; D not resolved. V lost 6 bases to trimming and J lost 1 base, with 6 bases between them. This CDR3 comprises 12 residues. From germline, CDR1 is MNHEY and CDR2 SMNVEV (reference sequence). The CDR3 loop reads CASRSSNYGYTF. The CDR3 nucleotides read TGTGCCAGCAGGTCCAGTAACTATGGCTACACCTTC.

This clone has a single count. J is TRBJ2-3 and V is TRBV2; 13 positions agree with TRBD2. Germline CDR1 is SNHLY and CDR2 is FYNNEI. This CDR3 has 15 amino acids. With 8 bases clipped from V and 4 bases from J, the junction kept 6 bases outside the gene matches. CDR3 amino acids: CASGKLAGGADTQYF. CDR3 DNA sequence: TGTGCCAGCGGCAAACTAGCGGGGGGGGCAGATACGCAGTATTTT.

The rearrangement links TRBV6-6 to TRBJ1-4, with TRBD1 as a possible D gene (5 bases). From germline, CDR1 is MNHNY and CDR2 SVGAGI (reference sequence). The CDR3 is 15 amino acids. V lost 4 bases and J 6 bases, leaving 15 bases between the germline ends. CDR3 protein: CASSSHRTMDEKLFF. Here the CDR3 DNA reads TGTGCCAGCAGTTCACACAGGACGATGGATGAAAAACTGTTTTTT.

CDR3 nucleotides: TGTGCCAGCAGCTTGGGAGCAGGGGCCCATGGGGAGACCCAGTACTTC. It encodes CASSLGAGAHGETQYF. The rearrangement uses TRBV5-6 and TRBJ2-5; D possibly corresponds to TRBD1 (6 bases). The V and J ends lost 0 bases and 5 bases respectively, with 17 bases between them. CDR3 length: 16 amino acids. In germline, CDR1 is SGHDT, CDR2 YYEEEE. The whole variable domain, remainder taken from reference TRBV5-6 and TRBJ2-5, is DAGVTQSPTHLIKTRGQQVTLRCSPKSGHDTVSWYQQALGQGPQFIFQYYEEEERQRGNFPDRFSGHQFPNYSSELNVNALLLGDSALYLCASSLGAGAHGETQYFGPGTRLLVL.

This sequence joins TRBV24-1 and TRBJ2-1; 7 nucleotides match TRBD1. V dropped 3 bases and J dropped 9; count of bases not matched to a gene: 10. The CDR3 totals 15 residues. Germline CDR1 KGHDR, CDR2 SFDVKD. The CDR3 DNA is TGTGCCACCAGTGATCCCGGAGACAGGGCGGCTGAGCAGTTCTTC. This codes for CATSDPGDRAAEQFF.

The J gene is TRBJ1-2, the V gene TRBV19, with a weak D call TRBD1 (6 bases). V gave up 2 bases and J gave up 2 bases, with 9 bases separating them. From germline, CDR1 is LNHDA and CDR2 SQIVND (reference sequence). The CDR3 runs 14 residues. CDR3 DNA: TGTGCCAGTAGTATACAGGGGATGAACTATGGCTACACCTTC. Its translation: CASSIQGMNYGYTF.

V is TRBV4-1 and J is TRBJ1-6, with D perhaps TRBD1 (6 bases). Trimming removed 1 base from V and 4 bases from J, with 8 bases in between. Germline lookup yields CDR1 MGHRA and CDR2 YSYEKL. The CDR3 sequence is 15 residues long. CDR3 sequence reads: CASSQGTAYNSPLHF. The DNA of the CDR3 is TGCGCCAGCAGCCAAGGGACAGCGTATAATTCACCCCTCCACTTT.